The 21 T cell receptor beta chains given below trace back to one sample, sequenced in a study of blood T cell repertoires in COVID-19. TCRdb's copy holds only in-frame clones and misses some; the assay was immunoSEQ multiplex PCR. The repertoire holds over 120,000 clones, with roughly 89% as singletons. The sample consisted of PBMCs or T cells enriched from blood (not recorded which). These receptors were obtained from a man aged 50 or older who had recovered from COVID-19.

The chain couples TRBV24-1 to TRBJ2-1; 7 nucleotides align to TRBD2. The trim removed 3 bases at V and 1 base at J, leaving 14 bases unmatched. Germline loops: CDR1 KGHDR, CDR2 SFDVKD. The CDR3 contains 19 residues. CDR3 protein: CATSDPLFSSGRSYNEQFF. The CDR3 DNA follows: TGTGCCACCAGTGATCCCCTTTTCTCTAGCGGAAGATCCTACAATGAGCAGTTCTTC.

The chain has TRBV15 and TRBJ2-3; D is ambiguous. CDR1 and CDR2 (germline): LNHNV, YYDKDF (reference sequence). The CDR3 has 14 residues. Trimming shortened V by 0 bases and J by 7 bases, and 11 bases separated the two germline ends. The CDR3 region is CATSRDQLVNTQYF. The DNA of the CDR3 is TGTGCCACCAGCAGAGATCAGTTGGTAAATACGCAGTATTTT.

The V call is TRBV18, the J call TRBJ2-3, with 7 positions matching TRBD2. V gave up 3 bases and J gave up 5 bases; unmatched junction bases: 11. The CDR3 loop spans 16 amino acids. Germline V CDR1 and CDR2: KGHSH, LQKENI. CDR3: CASSPNSGGWKDTQYF. CDR3 in DNA: TGTGCCAGCTCACCGAATTCGGGGGGTTGGAAAGATACGCAGTATTTT.

The chain has TRBV28 and TRBJ2-2; D is undetermined. Trimming left V 7 bases short and J 4 bases short, with 7 bases between. The germline V gene encodes CDR1 MDHEN and CDR2 SYDVKM. This CDR3 has 12 residues. As DNA, the CDR3 is TGTGCCAGCACTAGGTTCACCGGGGAGCTGTTTTTT. This translates into CASTRFTGELFF.

This chain links TRBV5-6 with TRBJ2-5; 7 bases agree with TRBD1. The CDR3 is 14 residues long. The V gene's germline CDR1 is SGHDT and CDR2 YYEEEE. The trim removed 2 bases at V and 1 base at J, leaving 2 bases unmatched. CDR3 amino acids: CASSFDRVQETQYF. CDR3 nucleotides: TGTGCCAGCAGCTTCGACAGGGTCCAAGAGACCCAGTACTTC.

The chain carries TRBV7-8 and TRBJ1-5; D possibly corresponds to TRBD1 (6 bases). V was pared by 1 base and J by 3 bases, with 10 bases between. The length of the CDR3 is 15 residues. Germline CDR1 is SGHVS and CDR2 is FQNEAQ. Here the CDR3 DNA reads TGTGCCAGCAGCTTAGACAGGGCCTTCAATCAGCCCCAGCATTTT. This gives the protein CASSLDRAFNQPQHF.

The rearrangement uses TRBV7-3 and TRBJ2-1, with D tentatively TRBD2 (6 bases). The CDR3 spans 15 residues. Trimming shortened V by 2 bases and J by 5 bases, and 13 bases separated the two germline ends. The germline V gene encodes CDR1 SGHTA and CDR2 FQGTGA. The CDR3, as DNA: TGTGCCAGCAGCTTATGGGGGGACGAGAACAATGAGCAGTTCTTC. It codes for CASSLWGDENNEQFF.

V is TRBV28 and J is TRBJ1-5; 7 bases fit TRBD1. The germline CDR1 and CDR2 sequences are MDHEN and SYDVKM. The CDR3 runs to 14 residues. The V and J ends lost 5 bases and 5 bases, in that order; junction bases with no gene match: 6. Written as DNA, the CDR3 is TGTGCCAGCAGTCCGGGACAGCAGCATCAGCCCCAGCATTTT. Its protein is CASSPGQQHQPQHF.

This clone was observed once. The rearrangement joins TRBV6-5 to TRBJ2-2, with 12 bases aligning to TRBD2. Unmatched junction bases numbered 5, after V lost 11 bases and J lost 7 bases. This CDR3 has 13 amino acids. In germline, CDR1 is MNHEY, CDR2 SVGAGI. The CDR3 DNA reads TGTGCCTGCGGACTAGCGGGAATCGGGGAGCTGTTTTTT. It encodes CACGLAGIGELFF.

This rearrangement joins TRBV3-1 (or the pseudogene TRBV3-2) to TRBJ2-3; D is uncertain. Germline-derived CDR1 and CDR2 are LGHDT and YNNKEL (reference sequence). The CDR3 covers 14 residues. Trimming took off 1 base at V and 0 bases at J, with 5 bases between the two ends. The CDR3 sequence: CASSQVTSTDTQYF. CDR3 sequence (DNA): TGTGCCAGCAGCCAAGTCACTAGCACAGATACGCAGTATTTT.

The chain employs TRBV5-1 and TRBJ2-1; TRBD2 aligns across 7 bases. Germline V gene data show CDR1 as SGHRS and CDR2 as YFSETQ. Trimming at V came to 4 bases and at J to 4 bases, leaving 8 bases not matched to a gene. The CDR3 totals 15 residues. The CDR3 region is CASSPPSGEYNEQFF. In DNA form, the CDR3 reads TGCGCCAGCAGCCCGCCTAGCGGAGAATACAATGAGCAGTTCTTC.

This chain uses TRBV18 with TRBJ1-1, with 7 positions matching TRBD1. Trimming took 4 bases from V and 8 from J; bases not matched to a gene: 10. The CDR3 sequence is 14 residues long. Germline-derived CDR1 and CDR2 are KGHSH and LQKENI. Here the CDR3 DNA reads TGTGCCAGCTCACTTCAACAGGGGAAAGGGGAAGCTTTCTTT. This encodes CASSLQQGKGEAFF. Variable domain in full (rest from reference TRBV18 and TRBJ1-1): NAGVMQNPRHLVRRRGQEARLRCSPMKGHSHVYWYRQLPEEGLKFMVYLQKENIIDESGMPKERFSAEFPKEGPSILRIQQVVRGDSAAYFCASSLQQGKGEAFFGQGTRLTVV.

CDR3 DNA sequence: TGTGCCAGCAGCTCGTCGGACAGGGGGCTTGAAAAACTGTTTTTT. It is translated as CASSSSDRGLEKLFF. The chain couples TRBV7-9 to TRBJ1-4, with 11 bases matching TRBD1. The ends lost 4 bases at V and 7 bases at J; junction bases unmatched: 5. Per the germline V gene, CDR1 is SEHNR and CDR2 is FQNEAQ (reference sequence). CDR3 size: 15 residues.

The DNA for the CDR3 is TGTGCCTGGAGTGTCTCCGGGAACGGGAAGTTCCCCCAGCATTTT. Its translation is CAWSVSGNGKFPQHF. The V call is TRBV30, the J call TRBJ1-5; D unresolved. Germline CDR1 reads GTSNPN; CDR2 reads SVGIG (reference sequence). There are 15 residues in the CDR3. The ends were cut back, 0 bases at V and 10 bases at J, with 19 bases in the middle.

V usage is TRBV7-3 and J usage is TRBJ2-7; tentative D call: TRBD2 (6 bases). CDR1 and CDR2 (germline): SGHTA, FQGTGA. Trimming took off 7 bases at V and 0 bases at J, with 13 bases between the two ends. The CDR3 loop spans 14 amino acids. The CDR3 region is CASIAALHSYEQYF. CDR3 coding DNA: TGTGCCAGCATAGCGGCGTTACACTCCTACGAGCAGTACTTC.

The table lists this clone with a count of one. The V gene is TRBV27, the J gene TRBJ1-6; D gene uncertain. Trimming removed 7 bases from V and 5 bases from J, with 12 bases in between. Germline CDR1 and CDR2: MNHEY and SMNVEV (reference sequence). The CDR3 runs to 14 residues. DNA of the CDR3: TGTGCCAGCACCGTAGGACTGAATAATTCACCCCTCCACTTT. It yields the protein CASTVGLNNSPLHF.

The chain combines TRBV19 with TRBJ1-4; 8 positions agree with TRBD1. Trimming took 6 bases from V and 4 from J; bases not matched to a gene: 7. The CDR3 length is 15 residues. Germline CDR1 is LNHDA and CDR2 is SQIVND (reference sequence). The CDR3 nucleotides are TGTGCCAGTAGGCGGGACAGGTCCAATAATGAAAAACTGTTTTTT. Translation gives CASRRDRSNNEKLFF.

The chain combines TRBV15 with TRBJ2-1, with TRBD2 matching over 9 bases. The V gene's germline CDR1 is LNHNV and CDR2 YYDKDF (reference sequence). Losses at the gene ends were 11 bases for V and 7 bases for J; bases not matched to a gene: 18. The length of the CDR3 is 16 residues. The CDR3 nucleotides are TGTGCCTCGCGCGCGGGGGGGCAAAGAATGTTGAATGAGCAGTTCTTC. As protein: CASRAGGQRMLNEQFF.

This chain links TRBV18 with TRBJ2-7; a possible D gene is TRBD1 (6 bases). V lost 1 base and J lost 6, with 10 bases in between. The CDR3 is 13 amino acids. Germline loops: CDR1 KGHSH, CDR2 LQKENI. In DNA, the CDR3 is TGTGCCAGCTCACCACACAGGGTGAGCGAGCAGTACTTC. Residues: CASSPHRVSEQYF.

CDR3 protein: CASSLNRVNGYTF. As DNA, the CDR3 is TGTGCCAGCAGCCTCAACAGGGTAAATGGCTACACCTTC. V and J are TRBV7-3 and TRBJ1-2; D is possibly TRBD1 (6 bases). V dropped 5 bases and J dropped 6 bases, with 13 bases sitting between them. This CDR3 is built from 13 residues. Germline lookup yields CDR1 SGHTA and CDR2 FQGTGA.

The chain links TRBV5-1 to TRBJ2-7; 9 bases align to TRBD1. In germline, CDR1 is SGHRS, CDR2 YFSETQ. V lost 1 base to trimming and J lost 6 bases; unmatched junction nucleotides: 14. The CDR3 sequence is 17 residues long. The CDR3 DNA reads as TGCGCCAGCAGCTTGCAGATTCGGACAGGGGCAAGGGGCGAGCAGTACTTC. Translated, it gives CASSLQIRTGARGEQYF.